This TCR beta chain was sequenced for a study of regulatory T cells in long-lasting Graves disease (dated by TCRdb to the early 2020s). About the full investigation: In the newly diagnosed Graves' disease group, patients had been taking antithyroid drugs for less than 3 months. The study was conducted in China and was registered as a clinical trial. TCR sequencing covered around 13 persistent and approximately 20 newly diagnosed Graves' disease patients, around 35 samples in total. This study used TCR sequencing and RNA sequencing of peripheral blood to compare persistent Graves' disease patients against newly diagnosed Graves' disease patients. Study-wide findings and limitations: As a limitation, the authors acknowledged that the small sample size may reduce accuracy. Because the primary lesion, thyroid tissue, could not be accessed, the study looked at peripheral blood alone. TRBV28, TRBJ1-2 and TRBJ2-5 were preferentially used in persistent disease, while TRBV20-1 and TRBJ2-1 were favored in newly diagnosed disease. Persistent patients shared more public clonotypes among themselves (around 3,000) than newly diagnosed patients did (about 900). Sequencing and analysis were restricted to the TCR beta chain. Compared with newly diagnosed patients, persistent Graves' disease patients had lower TCR Shannon entropy and fewer highly expanded clones, which suggests clonal expansion.

This sample's time point label indicates: newly diagnosed GD, antithyroid drugs for less than 3 months. RNA was extracted from PBMCs in TRIzol for both TCR sequencing and RNA sequencing. The diagnosis of Graves' disease followed American Thyroid Association guidelines. Patients were recruited from an endocrinology department in Xi'an, China. Each patient gave roughly 8.4 milliliters of peripheral blood, collected in an EDTA anticoagulant tube. Ficoll Paque Plus density gradient separation was used to isolate PBMCs, and no further T cell sorting was performed. An Agilent 2100 Bioanalyzer and agarose gel were used to check RNA quality, and a NanoDrop 2000 was used to measure RNA concentration. Preparation of the library involved multiplex PCR. The sequencing machine was an Illumina HiSeq 4000. CDR3 regions were amplified by Arm-PCR with iRepertoire HTBI primers to construct TCR beta libraries. Before sequencing, the PCR products went through gel purification. In the authors' own workflow: Across samples, 62 TRBV and over 11 TRBJ segments were identified and used for gene usage analysis of CDR3 amino acid clonotypes. Filtered high-quality paired reads were merged into contigs using COPE and FqMerger. Contigs were aligned with BLAST to IMGT TRBV, TRBD and TRBJ reference genes, and CDR3 was defined per IMGT. Highly expanded clones were defined as clonotypes with a frequency above 0.1%. Repertoire diversity was measured by Shannon entropy, and V-J evenness by the Gini coefficient. A clonotype found in more than one individual was treated as public. TCRdb applied fastp at Q25 and MiXCR to the public reads, then kept only in-frame beta chains. For every CDR3 protein sequence, its rows merge into one entry that carries the most common genes and DNA. TCRdb's processing, not the study's, gives the V and J calls here. The sample yields about 530,000 distinct CDR3 sequences; about 16% were counted once. The top ten clones comprise around a quarter of the sample.

There are 14 amino acids in the CDR3, from cysteine to phenylalanine inclusive. Left in the record is the CDR3 DNA by itself, 42 bases read in frame from the first base. Trimming costs V 8 bases and J 6 bases, and their ends lie 17 bases apart. This clonotype was seen more than once but under ten times. The specificity of this receptor is unknown. No clone much larger than this one lies a single base away; base qualities are absent. These data also featured in a second study, about T cells in Graves' hyperthyroidism and ophthalmopathy. Drawing on the second study: Graves' hyperthyroidism was defined as stable when no progression to ophthalmopathy occurred over 18 months of follow-up. Hyperthyroidism patients were newly diagnosed, had a disease duration of under 2 months, and were aged 18 to 65 years. Any patient with an uncontrolled infection, another autoimmune disease, pregnancy or lactation was excluded. Diagnoses relied on clinical symptoms, serum thyroxine and TRAb, thyroid ultrasound and orbital computed tomography. A first-round RT-PCR of the TCR CDR3 used the HTBI primer set with the Qiagen OneStep RT-PCR kit. Most expanded thyroid clonotypes (frequency above 0.001) were also detected in blood, suggesting blood repertoires may reflect thyroid immune responses. A 13 V-J signature model separated ophthalmopathy from stable hyperthyroidism, with around 91% sensitivity and roughly 84% specificity in cross-validation and 80%/75% in testing. In validation, the model predicted progression to ophthalmopathy a median of roughly 6.5 months before onset, with around 70% sensitivity and just under 75% specificity. A discovery cohort of fewer than 110 patients, approximately 45 with Graves' ophthalmopathy and about 58 with stable Graves' hyperthyroidism, was used to find distinguishing TCR V-J signatures. An independent validation cohort of 18 to 20 hyperthyroidism patients and about 16 patients who later progressed to ophthalmopathy tested prospective prediction of ophthalmopathy. The 95 to 100 discovery patients were divided at random into training and test sets in a 7:3 ratio. In more than 5 Graves' hyperthyroidism patients, the study also compared T-cell repertoires from thyroid tissue with T-cell repertoires from blood. Once sampling was done, hyperthyroidism patients were given methimazole at a starting dose of 30 mg daily, whereas ophthalmopathy patients were given high-dose intravenous methylprednisolone. The libraries were constructed in a second round of multiplex PCR and then size-selected and purified. Paired-end sequencing of the libraries was performed with 100 bp reads on an Illumina HiSeq2000. SOAPnuke was used to process the raw data, removing reads that contained adapters or uncalled bases, had a mean Phred below 15, or lacked an exact match to the constant primer or identifier. High-quality paired reads were merged with COPE v1.2.5, and unique nucleotide sequences were defined as clonotypes. MiTCR v1.1 was used to align clonotypes to the IMGT TRBV, TRBD and TRBJ reference segments. Analysis was restricted to V-J combinations with a frequency above 0.0001, which covered over 98% of repertoires. The TCS score was defined as F50 (clonal expansion) divided by E x V (chaos), with BLOSUM62-based TCRdist calculated between CDR3 peptides within each V-J. Welch's t-statistics and random forest reduced 514 V-J features to 13, which were used in a naive Bayes classifier (R e1071). Sample size was not statistically predetermined, and investigators were not blinded to group allocation. According to the paper, TCR Vbeta CDR3 sequencing was carried out on approximately 140 peripheral blood samples, which came from over 40 ophthalmopathy, under 85 hyperthyroidism and approximately 17 progressor patients.

The receptor was isolated from a woman between 40 and 65 years old with Graves disease. Donor details come from another sample of the same person, matched by shared clones. Sequences were derived from peripheral blood mononuclear cells (PBMCs), sampled at new diagnosis, from a patient treated with antithyroid drugs. The chain joins TRBV12-3 or TRBV12-4 to TRBJ2-1; TRBD2 is possibly the D segment (5 matching bases). At the DNA level, the sequence is TGTGCCAGCTCGAAAGGACTTACCGTCAATGAGCAGTTCTTC. It encodes CASSKGLTVNEQFF.